The rows below give T cell receptor beta chains drawn from one sample of a study of blood T cell repertoires in COVID-19. Here immunoSEQ multiplex PCR was the method, and the copy in TCRdb shows in-frame clones only, minus some. The repertoire consists of over 600,000 clones, with approximately 90% occurring once and the leading ten covering more than 0.25%. Sequenced material: peripheral blood. Every receptor here comes from a woman under 30 with acute or convalescent COVID-19. Both conserved end residues are part of each CDR3. D genes are given only for firm matches. Some rows have no size entry. The others give once, few or many, or a class for an expanded clone.

D gene | J gene | clone size | V gene | CDR3 protein | CDR3 DNA
- | TRBJ2-1 | - | TRBV3-1/TRBV3-2 | CASSQAGEQFF | TGTGCCAGCAGCCAAGCCGGGGAGCAGTTCTTC
TRBD2 | TRBJ2-7 | - | TRBV7-9 | CASSSGGGGSYEQYF | TGTGCCAGCAGCTCGGGCGGCGGGGGCTCCTACGAGCAGTACTTC
- | TRBJ1-4 | once | TRBV7-2 | CASSLMRGGEKLFF | TGTGCCAGCAGCTTGATGAGAGGGGGAGAAAAACTGTTTTTT
- | TRBJ1-1 | - | TRBV5-1 | CASSLEAGQAGEAFF | TGCGCCAGCAGCTTGGAGGCAGGCCAAGCCGGTGAAGCTTTCTTT
- | TRBJ2-2 | - | TRBV7-3 | CASSLYLASAGELFF | TGTGCCAGCAGCTTATATCTGGCTAGCGCCGGGGAGCTGTTTTTT
TRBD2 | TRBJ2-1 | - | TRBV7-3 | CASSLGLADEQFF | TGTGCCAGCAGCTTAGGGCTAGCGGATGAGCAGTTCTTC
- | TRBJ1-2 | - | TRBV4-2 | CASSQDLNSYGYTF | TGTGCCAGCAGCCAAGATCTTAACTCCTATGGCTACACCTTC
TRBD1 | TRBJ1-2 | - | TRBV20-1 | CSAEGAYGYTF | TGCAGTGCCGAGGGGGCCTATGGCTACACCTTC
TRBD1 | TRBJ1-3 | - | TRBV28 | CASSPPKGTDSGNTIYF | TGTGCCAGCAGTCCACCGAAAGGGACAGACTCTGGAAACACCATATATTTT
- | TRBJ1-1 | once | TRBV21-1 | CASSKTAGDTEAFF | TGTGCCAGCAGCAAAACTGCGGGAGACACTGAAGCTTTCTTT
- | TRBJ1-1 | - | TRBV25-1 | CASRPGGVDTEAFF | TGTGCCAGCAGACCGGGGGGGGTGGACACTGAAGCTTTCTTT
TRBD1 | TRBJ1-4 | once | TRBV19 | CASSTLSTQGEKLFF | TGTGCCAGTAGCACCCTCTCAACACAGGGGGAAAAACTGTTTTTT
- | TRBJ1-2 | - | TRBV9 | CASSPADSPDGYTF | TGTGCCAGCAGCCCAGCGGACAGTCCAGATGGCTACACCTTC
TRBD1 | TRBJ2-3 | - | TRBV6-5 | CASSYRTQGADTQYF | TGTGCCAGCAGTTACCGGACGCAGGGGGCAGATACGCAGTATTTT